This T cell receptor beta chain was obtained from a study of radiotherapy plus CTLA-4 blockade in lung cancer. Study at large: Objective response rate was around 20%; disease control rate, approximately 33%.

Ipilimumab-mediated CTLA-4 blockade plus focal radiation was given to patients having chemo-refractory metastatic non-small-cell lung cancer. The CDR3 runs to 15 residues. Germline CDR1 is SGHAT and CDR2 is FQNNGV. V was clipped by 4 bases and J by 0 bases; unmatched bases: 5. Sequenced by immunoSEQ multiplex PCR; TCRdb stores in-frame clones only, minus some. The sample consists of some 66,000 clones, about 83% of them appearing once. Details on this clone: Its antigen remains unidentified.

Study conclusions and caveats: Researchers report tumor-derived TCR clones expanding in blood after radiotherapy plus ipilimumab. Best predicting response, reportedly, were early blood T cell clone dynamics, with interferon-beta.

The source of this sequence is a human donor with non-small cell lung cancer who had a partial response to radiotherapy plus ipilimumab. V and J are TRBV11-2 and TRBJ2-7; TRBD2 agrees at 8 bases. This material consisted of peripheral blood, taken from a patient treated with radiotherapy plus ipilimumab. The CDR3 sequence is CASSSGLVVSYEQYF. The CDR3 nucleotides are TGTGCCAGCAGCTCGGGACTAGTGGTCTCCTACGAGCAGTACTTC.